Sequencing of this T cell receptor beta chain was carried out in a study of T-cell memory formation after mild COVID-19. V lost 6 bases to trimming and J lost 0 bases; unmatched junction nucleotides: 4. CDR3 length: 15 residues. Constant-segment primers were used for 5'RACE, and the resulting TCR alpha and TCR beta cDNA libraries carried sample barcodes and UMIs. TCRdb independently ran MiXCR on the 5' RACE reads; one entry per CDR3 protein. Of roughly 250,000 distinct CDR3 sequences detected, about a sixth appear once; the ten largest clones hold 3.5%. Study-level results: That cross-reactive memory joined was suggested by some responding clones appearing in pre-infection memory.

This clonotype has a handful of counts. Its specificity is not known. V usage is TRBV12-3 or TRBV12-4 and J usage is TRBJ1-5; 8 bases agree with TRBD1. This TCR was recovered from a man between 18 and 29 years old who had mild COVID-19 (a few samples of this study predate the infection). Cell type and time point are not known. Input material: PBMCs or a T cell subset sorted from them (not recorded which). The CDR3 nucleotides read TGTGCCAGCAGGACAGGGGCAATTAGCAATCAGCCCCAGCATTTT. Its translation: CASRTGAISNQPQHF.